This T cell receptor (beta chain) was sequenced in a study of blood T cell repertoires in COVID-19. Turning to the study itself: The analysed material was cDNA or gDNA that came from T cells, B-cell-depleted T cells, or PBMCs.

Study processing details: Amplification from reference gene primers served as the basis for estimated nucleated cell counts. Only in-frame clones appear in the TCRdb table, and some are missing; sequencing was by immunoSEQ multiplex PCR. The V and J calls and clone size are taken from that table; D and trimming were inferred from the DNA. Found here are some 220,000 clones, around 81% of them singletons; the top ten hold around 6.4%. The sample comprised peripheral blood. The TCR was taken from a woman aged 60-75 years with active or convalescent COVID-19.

The CDR3 DNA reads TGTGCCAGCACAGGACAGAGAAATGAAAAACTGTTTTTT. Its protein is CASTGQRNEKLFF. The chain uses TRBV2 and TRBJ1-4; a weak D match, TRBD1 (6 bases). CDR3 length: 13 residues. With 7 bases removed from V and 5 bases from J, the gap between germline ends came to 11 bases. CDR1 SNHLY and CDR2 FYNNEI come from the germline V gene. Using reference TRBV2 and TRBJ1-4 for the parts outside the CDR3, the full variable domain is EPEVTQTPSHQVTQMGQEVILRCVPISNHLYFYWYRQILGQKVEFLVSFYNNEISEKSEIFDDQFSVERPDGSNFTLKIRSTKLEDSAMYFCASTGQRNEKLFFGSGTQLSVL.